The source of this T cell receptor beta chain is a study of T cell responses to AZD1222 COVID-19 vaccine. Points from the study as a whole: Researchers report vaccine-associated CD4 TCRs spanning spike, with dominance at 160-218 and 743-854. After two AZD1222 doses, spike-specific TCR breadth and depth rose versus day 0.

The repertoire was sequenced with immunoSEQ multiplex PCR; TCRdb's copy has only in-frame clones and lacks some. This sample has under 150,000 clones, with 80% to 90% found just once. This CDR3 is built from 16 residues. The germline gives CDR1 LGHDT, CDR2 YNNKEL (reference sequence). J was trimmed by 5 bases and V by 1 base; bases with no gene match: 5. Comments on this clone: Its antigen is unknown.

This sequence originates from an adult in good health. This specimen was peripheral blood, taken on day 0 of MenACWY control vaccination. This sequence joins TRBV3-1 (or the pseudogene TRBV3-2) and TRBJ1-5, with 10 bases fitting TRBD1. The CDR3 here is CASSQGDRGPDQPQHF. The CDR3 DNA reads as TGTGCCAGCAGCCAAGGGGACAGGGGACCCGATCAGCCCCAGCATTTT.